Listed here are 13 T cell receptor beta chains from one sample, sequenced in a study of blood T cell repertoires in COVID-19. Method: immunoSEQ multiplex PCR; TCRdb's copy keeps in-frame clones and lacks some. The sample lists around 150,000 clones; less than 85% were seen once. Source material: peripheral blood. The receptors here all came from a woman aged 40 to 50 with COVID-19, enrolled during active disease.

V and J are TRBV7-9 and TRBJ1-4, with 8 bases aligning to TRBD1. From germline, CDR1 is SEHNR and CDR2 FQNEAQ (reference sequence). V shed 6 bases and J 4 bases; nucleotides not matched to a gene: 4. This CDR3 contains 14 residues. The CDR3 region has the DNA TGTGCCAGCAGTTCGACAGGGGTTAATGAAAAACTGTTTTTT. Amino acid sequence: CASSSTGVNEKLFF. The full variable domain, rest sourced from reference TRBV7-9 and TRBJ1-4, is DTGVSQNPRHKITKRGQNVTFRCDPISEHNRLYWYRQTLGQGPEFLTYFQNEAQLEKSRLLSDRFSAERPKGSFSTLEIQRTEQGDSAMYLCASSSTGVNEKLFFGSGTQLSVL.

This clone was counted a single time. This sequence joins TRBV3-1 (or the pseudogene TRBV3-2) and TRBJ2-4; D possibly corresponds to TRBD2 (5 bases). The ends were cut back, 3 bases at V and 0 bases at J, with 12 bases in the middle. Germline CDR1 reads LGHDT; CDR2 reads YNNKEL (reference sequence). The CDR3 sequence is 16 residues long. This CDR3 reads CASSQRSGLAKNIQYF. For the CDR3, the DNA is TGTGCCAGCAGCCAGCGATCCGGACTAGCCAAAAACATTCAGTACTTC.

The chain is built from TRBV18 and TRBJ1-5, with 9 bases fitting TRBD1. Losses at the gene ends were 2 bases for V and 9 bases for J; bases not matched to a gene: 8. Germline CDR1 KGHSH, CDR2 LQKENI. CDR3 length: 15 residues. The CDR3 DNA reads as TGTGCCAGCTCACCAGGGACAGGGACCTCAGGGCCCCAGCATTTT. Translated, it gives CASSPGTGTSGPQHF.

This chain links TRBV6-5 with TRBJ1-2; possibly TRBD1 for D (6 bases). Trimming shortened V by 6 bases and J by 3 bases, and 11 bases separated the two germline ends. This CDR3 is 13 amino acids long. Looked up from germline, CDR1 is MNHEY and CDR2 is SVGAGI. CDR3 loop: CASSYGQHYGYTF. The CDR3 DNA sequence: TGTGCCAGCAGCTACGGACAGCACTATGGCTACACCTTC.

The gene calls are TRBV5-1 and TRBJ1-4, with D possibly matching TRBD1 (5 bases). Germline values: CDR1 SGHRS, CDR2 YFSETQ. The CDR3 is made up of 14 amino acids. Trimming took off 6 bases at V and 8 bases at J, with 17 bases between the two ends. CDR3 in amino acids: CASTGGTEGEKLFF. CDR3 DNA sequence: TGCGCCAGCACCGGAGGGACGGAAGGGGAAAAACTGTTTTTT.

V gene TRBV6-5 combines with J gene TRBJ1-3; tentatively, D is TRBD1 (6 bases). Between the trimmed V and J ends, which lost 6 bases and 4 bases, there was a span of 16 bases. CDR3 size: 15 residues. Per the germline V gene, CDR1 is MNHEY and CDR2 is SVGAGI. CDR3 protein: CASSRQAGAGNTIYF. As DNA, the CDR3 is TGTGCCAGCAGCCGACAGGCAGGGGCCGGAAACACCATATATTTT.

This clone was seen once. The chain combines TRBV7-9 with TRBJ1-2, with no clear D. The ends were cut back, 7 bases at V and 7 bases at J, with 16 bases in the middle. The CDR3 totals 13 residues. Germline-derived CDR1 and CDR2 are SEHNR and FQNEAQ (reference sequence). This CDR3 reads CASTQVGEAGYTF. The CDR3 DNA follows: TGTGCCAGCACCCAGGTCGGGGAGGCTGGCTACACCTTC.

This clone came up once. CDR3 sequence: CASSDDPATSYEQYF. For the CDR3, the DNA is TGTGCCAGCAGCGACGATCCGGCTACTAGTTACGAGCAGTACTTC. The V and J genes are TRBV3-1 (or the pseudogene TRBV3-2) and TRBJ2-7, with a weak D call TRBD2 (5 bases). Trimming left V 5 bases short and J 4 bases short, with 18 bases between. The CDR3 has 15 amino acids. The germline V gene encodes CDR1 LGHDT and CDR2 YNNKEL (reference sequence).

This chain uses TRBV7-3 with TRBJ2-3, with 7 nucleotides matching TRBD2. The germline gives CDR1 SGHTA, CDR2 FQGTGA. The J segment lost 0 bases and the V segment lost 3 bases, leaving 0 bases of the junction unmatched. The CDR3 runs 14 residues. In nucleotides, the CDR3 is TGTGCCAGCAGCTTTAGCGGGAGCACAGATACGCAGTATTTT. This gives the protein CASSFSGSTDTQYF.

The chain joins TRBV7-8 to TRBJ2-7, with 11 bases fitting TRBD1. Losses at the gene ends were 4 bases for V and 4 bases for J; bases not matched to a gene: 6. Germline-derived CDR1 and CDR2 are SGHVS and FQNEAQ. The CDR3 contains 15 residues. The CDR3 is CASSSGGTGGYEQYF. The CDR3 DNA sequence: TGTGCCAGCAGCTCCGGGGGGACAGGGGGATACGAGCAGTACTTC.

V is TRBV20-1 and J is TRBJ2-4, with 8 positions matching TRBD1. Trimming cost V 3 bases and J 6 bases; bases outside gene matches: 10. The CDR3 length is 15 residues. Germline V gene data show CDR1 as DFQATT and CDR2 as SNEGSKA (reference sequence). The CDR3 nucleotides are TGCAGTGCTAGTCAGATCCCCACAGGGGGAAACATTCAGTACTTC. It translates to CSASQIPTGGNIQYF.

The chain is built from TRBV6-5 and TRBJ2-5, with a possible D match to TRBD1 (6 bases). The CDR3 totals 12 residues. CDR1 and CDR2 from the germline V gene are MNHEY and SVGAGI. The germline V and J ends were trimmed by 6 bases and 5 bases, with 10 bases remaining between them. This chain's CDR3 is CASRQGSETQYF. The CDR3 nucleotides read TGTGCCAGCAGGCAGGGGAGCGAGACCCAGTACTTC.

A remark on this clone: The sample holds other DNA sequences that translate to the same CDR3. The chain employs TRBV5-1 and TRBJ2-5; unclear D gene. This CDR3 contains 12 residues. V was clipped by 4 bases and J by 5 bases, with 9 bases between them. CDR1 and CDR2 (germline): SGHRS, YFSETQ. The CDR3, as DNA: TGCGCCAGCAGCCCCGTGGAGGAGACCCAGTACTTC. Protein: CASSPVEETQYF. The complete variable domain, with remaining parts taken from reference TRBV5-1 and TRBJ2-5, reads KAGVTQTPRYLIKTRGQQVTLSCSPISGHRSVSWYQQTPGQGLQFLFEYFSETQRNKGNFPGRFSGRQFSNSRSEMNVSTLELGDSALYLCASSPVEETQYFGPGTRLLVL.